This T cell receptor beta chain originates from a study of blood T cell repertoires in COVID-19. Seattle researchers signed up patients amid active infection and tracked them longitudinally. Per the original data handling: Amplification of reference gene primers was used by the study to estimate nucleated cell counts. Clones were read by immunoSEQ multiplex PCR, and TCRdb kept only the in-frame ones, dropping some. V and J calls and clone size come straight from that table; D and trimming were deduced from the DNA. Of some 310,000 clones listed, roughly 90% were seen once; the top ten hold less than 3%. V shed 4 bases and J shed 3 bases, with 10 bases lying between them. The CDR3 extends over 13 amino acids. In germline, CDR1 is LNHDA, CDR2 SQIVND (reference sequence).

Sequenced: peripheral blood. This chain uses TRBV19 with TRBJ2-7, with a possible D match to TRBD1 (6 bases). The TCR sequence derives from a woman in her 30s with COVID-19, enrolled during active disease. CDR3 loop: CASSRTVNYEQYF. The CDR3 bases are TGTGCCAGTAGTAGGACAGTAAACTACGAGCAGTACTTC.